The 4 T cell receptor beta chains listed next were all sequenced from one sample in a study of shared clonotypes between healthy human individuals. Method: immunoSEQ multiplex PCR; TCRdb's copy keeps in-frame clones and lacks some. Among some 1,100,000 clones, more than 75% were seen once, and the ten largest hold around 0.47%. Sequences were obtained from memory CD4+ T cells from PBMCs. Subset indicated: CD45RA-negative fraction. The receptor set was obtained from a man aged 18-30 years in good health. Some clones in this sample may be carry-over from other donors' samples.

This chain links TRBV2 with TRBJ2-2, with TRBD2 identical over 8 bases. The CDR3 is made up of 12 amino acids. The germline V gene encodes CDR1 SNHLY and CDR2 FYNNEI. V lost 7 bases to trimming and J lost 13 bases; unmatched junction nucleotides: 8. DNA of the CDR3: TGTGCCAGCAATAGCGGGGCTCCCCGGCTGTTTTTT. This encodes CASNSGAPRLFF.

This chain uses TRBV5-1 with TRBJ2-7; 12 nucleotides line up with TRBD1. V lost 7 bases, J lost 6 bases, and 5 bases stayed unmatched. CDR3 length: 13 amino acids. Germline-derived CDR1 and CDR2 are SGHRS and YFSETQ. For the CDR3, the DNA is TGCGCCAGCGGGACAGGGGGCACTGGCGAGCAGTACTTC. This codes for CASGTGGTGEQYF.

V usage is TRBV28 and J usage is TRBJ1-2; D remains unclear. V was trimmed by 3 bases and J by 4 bases, leaving 12 bases between them. This CDR3 is built from 14 residues. Germline V CDR1 and CDR2: MDHEN, SYDVKM. The chain's CDR3 is CASSFSRTGYGYTF. The CDR3 DNA follows: TGTGCCAGCAGTTTTTCGCGGACGGGCTATGGCTACACCTTC.

The chain carries TRBV30 and TRBJ1-1; no clear D gene. CDR3 length equals 13 residues. V was pared by 2 bases and J by 4 bases, with 11 bases between. CDR1 GTSNPN and CDR2 SVGIG come from the germline V gene (reference sequence). The CDR3 sequence is CAWSPRGGTEAFF. The CDR3 coding sequence is TGTGCCTGGAGTCCCCGGGGAGGCACTGAAGCTTTCTTT.